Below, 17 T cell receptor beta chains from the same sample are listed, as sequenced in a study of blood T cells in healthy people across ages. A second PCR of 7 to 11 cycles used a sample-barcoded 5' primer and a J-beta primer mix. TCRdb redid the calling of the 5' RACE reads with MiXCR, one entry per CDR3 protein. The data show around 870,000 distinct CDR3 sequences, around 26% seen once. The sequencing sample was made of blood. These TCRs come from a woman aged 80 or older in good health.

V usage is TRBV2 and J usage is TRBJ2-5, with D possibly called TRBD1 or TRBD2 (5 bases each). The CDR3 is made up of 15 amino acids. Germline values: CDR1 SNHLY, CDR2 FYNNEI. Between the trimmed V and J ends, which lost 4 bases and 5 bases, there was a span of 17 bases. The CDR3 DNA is TGTGCCAGCAGTGCCCGGGGCCCGAGGGCGGAGACCCAGTACTTC. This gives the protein CASSARGPRAETQYF. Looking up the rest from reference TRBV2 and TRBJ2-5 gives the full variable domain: EPEVTQTPSHQVTQMGQEVILRCVPISNHLYFYWYRQILGQKVEFLVSFYNNEISEKSEIFDDQFSVERPDGSNFTLKIRSTKLEDSAMYFCASSARGPRAETQYFGPGTRLLVL.

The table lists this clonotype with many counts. The CDR3 sequence is CASSIREQGADGYTF. The CDR3 DNA sequence: TGCGCCAGCAGCATTCGTGAACAGGGGGCGGACGGCTACACCTTC. The rearrangement uses TRBV5-1 and TRBJ1-2, with TRBD1 identical over 9 bases. The V gene end was trimmed by 4 bases and the J gene end by 8 bases; junction bases not matched to a gene: 12. Germline V lookup: CDR1 SGHRS, CDR2 YFSETQ. This CDR3 has 15 residues.

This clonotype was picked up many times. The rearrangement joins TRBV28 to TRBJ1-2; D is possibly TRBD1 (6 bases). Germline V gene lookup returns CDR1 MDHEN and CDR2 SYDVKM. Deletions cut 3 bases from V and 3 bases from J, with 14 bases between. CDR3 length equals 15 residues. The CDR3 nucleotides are TGTGCCAGCAGTTTTGGGACACGTCGGCACTATGGCTACACCTTC. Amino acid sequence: CASSFGTRRHYGYTF.

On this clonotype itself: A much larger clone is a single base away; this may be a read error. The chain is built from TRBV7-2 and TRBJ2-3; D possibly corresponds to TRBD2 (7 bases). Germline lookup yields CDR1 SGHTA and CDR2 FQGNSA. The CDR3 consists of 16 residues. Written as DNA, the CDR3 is TGTGCCAACAGCTTGGACCTCTTGGCGGGGGCAGGGACGCAGTATTTT. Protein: CANSLDLLAGAGTQYF.

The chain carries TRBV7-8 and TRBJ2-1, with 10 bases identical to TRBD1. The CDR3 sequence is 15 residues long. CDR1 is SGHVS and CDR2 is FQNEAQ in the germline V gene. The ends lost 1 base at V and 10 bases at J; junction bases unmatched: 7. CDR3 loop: CASSLVGQGGYEQFF. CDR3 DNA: TGTGCCAGCAGCTTAGTTGGACAGGGGGGCTACGAGCAGTTCTTC.

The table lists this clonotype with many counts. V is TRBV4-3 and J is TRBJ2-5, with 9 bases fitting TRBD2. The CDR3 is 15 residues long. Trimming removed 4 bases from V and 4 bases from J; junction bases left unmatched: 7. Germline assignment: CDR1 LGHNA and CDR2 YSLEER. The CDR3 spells CASSPEGTSRETQYF. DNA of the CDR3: TGCGCCAGCAGCCCGGAAGGGACTAGCAGAGAGACCCAGTACTTC.

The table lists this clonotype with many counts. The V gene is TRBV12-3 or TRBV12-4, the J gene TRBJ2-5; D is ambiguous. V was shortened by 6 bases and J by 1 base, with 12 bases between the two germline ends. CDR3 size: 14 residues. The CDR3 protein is CASSRQGSQETQYF. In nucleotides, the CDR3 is TGTGCCAGCAGCCGCCAAGGCAGCCAAGAGACCCAGTACTTC.

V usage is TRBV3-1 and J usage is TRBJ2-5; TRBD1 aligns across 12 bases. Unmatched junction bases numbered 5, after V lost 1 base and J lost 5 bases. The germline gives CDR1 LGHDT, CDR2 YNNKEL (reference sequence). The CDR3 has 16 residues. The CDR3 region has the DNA TGTGCCAGCAGCCAAGGGGGGACAGGGGGCTTTGAGACCCAGTACTTC. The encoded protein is CASSQGGTGGFETQYF.

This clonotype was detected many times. CDR3 nucleotides: TGTGCCAGCAGTTTCTCCTACGAGCAGTACTTC. This codes for CASSFSYEQYF. This sequence joins TRBV27 and TRBJ2-7; no definite D call. V lost 3 bases and J lost 0, with 0 bases in between. CDR1 is MNHEY, CDR2 SMNVEV, per germline (reference sequence). This CDR3 comprises 11 residues.

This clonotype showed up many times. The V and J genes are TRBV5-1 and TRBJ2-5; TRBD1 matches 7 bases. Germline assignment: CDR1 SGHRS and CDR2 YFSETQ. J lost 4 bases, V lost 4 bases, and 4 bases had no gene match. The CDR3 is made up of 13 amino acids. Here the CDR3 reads CASSTRQGETQYF. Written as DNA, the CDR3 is TGCGCCAGCAGCACAAGACAGGGAGAGACCCAGTACTTC.

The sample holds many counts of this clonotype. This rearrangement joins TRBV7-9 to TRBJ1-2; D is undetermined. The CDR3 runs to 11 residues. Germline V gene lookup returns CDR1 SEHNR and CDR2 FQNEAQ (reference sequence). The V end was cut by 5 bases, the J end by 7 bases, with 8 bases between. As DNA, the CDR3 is TGTGCCAGCAGCAAAACTGTTGGCTACACCTTC. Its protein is CASSKTVGYTF.

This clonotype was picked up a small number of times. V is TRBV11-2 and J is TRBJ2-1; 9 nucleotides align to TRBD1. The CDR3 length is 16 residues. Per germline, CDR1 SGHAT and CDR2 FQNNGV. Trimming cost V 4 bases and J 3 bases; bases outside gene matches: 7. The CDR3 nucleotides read TGTGCCAGCAGCTCTCACGGGACAGGGAGCTACAATGAGCAGTTCTTC. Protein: CASSSHGTGSYNEQFF.

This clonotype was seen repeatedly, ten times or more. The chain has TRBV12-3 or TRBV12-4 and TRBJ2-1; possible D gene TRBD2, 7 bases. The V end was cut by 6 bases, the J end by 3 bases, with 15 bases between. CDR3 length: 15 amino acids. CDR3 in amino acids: CASSLGGGLYNEQFF. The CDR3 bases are TGTGCCAGCAGCCTGGGGGGGGGCCTCTACAATGAGCAGTTCTTC.

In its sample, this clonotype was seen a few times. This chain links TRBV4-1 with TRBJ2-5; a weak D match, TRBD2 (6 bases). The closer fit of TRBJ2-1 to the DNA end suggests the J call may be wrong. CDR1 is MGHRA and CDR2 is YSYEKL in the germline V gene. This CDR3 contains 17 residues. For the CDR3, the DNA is TGCGCCAGCAGCCAAGATCCCCCTGTAGCGGCCCAAGAGACCCAGTTCTTC. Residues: CASSQDPPVAAQETQFF.

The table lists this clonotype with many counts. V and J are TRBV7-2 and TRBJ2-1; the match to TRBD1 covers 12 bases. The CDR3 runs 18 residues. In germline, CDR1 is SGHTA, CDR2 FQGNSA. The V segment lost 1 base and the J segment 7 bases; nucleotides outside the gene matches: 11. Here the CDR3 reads CASSLVSTGQGARNEQFF. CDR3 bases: TGTGCCAGCAGCTTAGTCAGTACGGGACAGGGGGCTAGAAATGAGCAGTTCTTC.

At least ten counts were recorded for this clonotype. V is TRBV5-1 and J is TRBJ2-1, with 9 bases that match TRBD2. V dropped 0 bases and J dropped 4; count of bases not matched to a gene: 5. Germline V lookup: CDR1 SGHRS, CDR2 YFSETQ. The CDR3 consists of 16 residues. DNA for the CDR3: TGCGCCAGCAGCTTGGAAGGAAGCGGGGGGTACAATGAGCAGTTCTTC. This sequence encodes CASSLEGSGGYNEQFF.

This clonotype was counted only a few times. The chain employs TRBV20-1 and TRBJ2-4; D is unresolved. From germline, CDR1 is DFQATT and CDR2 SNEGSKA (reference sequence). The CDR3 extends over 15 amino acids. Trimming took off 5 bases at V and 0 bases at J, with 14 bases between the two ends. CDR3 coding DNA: TGCAGTGCTTACCCGGTGGGGATAGCCAAAAACATTCAGTACTTC. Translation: CSAYPVGIAKNIQYF.